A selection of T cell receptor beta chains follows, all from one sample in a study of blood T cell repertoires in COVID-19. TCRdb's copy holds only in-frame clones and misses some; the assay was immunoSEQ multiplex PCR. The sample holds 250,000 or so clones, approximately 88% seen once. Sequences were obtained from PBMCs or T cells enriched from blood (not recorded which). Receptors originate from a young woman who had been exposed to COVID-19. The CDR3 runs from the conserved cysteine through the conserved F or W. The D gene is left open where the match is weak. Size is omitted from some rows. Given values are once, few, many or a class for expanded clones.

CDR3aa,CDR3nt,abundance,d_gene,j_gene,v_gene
CASSLTVPGNTIYF,TGTGCCAGCAGCTTGACAGTCCCTGGAAACACCATATATTTT,NA,NA,TRBJ1-3,TRBV11-2
CARTGGSGMGQFF,TGTGCCAGGACAGGGGGATCGGGCATGGGGCAGTTCTTC,few,TRBD1,TRBJ2-1,TRBV2
CASSAEPTSAQETQYF,TGTGCCAGCAGCGCAGAGCCGACTAGCGCCCAAGAGACCCAGTACTTC,NA,TRBD2,TRBJ2-5,TRBV9
CASRGQGAGQPQHF,TGTGCCAGCAGGGGACAGGGGGCGGGGCAGCCCCAGCATTTT,NA,TRBD1,TRBJ1-5,TRBV27
CASSGTGASYEQYF,TGCGCCAGCAGTGGGACAGGCGCCTCCTACGAGCAGTACTTC,NA,TRBD1,TRBJ2-7,TRBV5-1
CAGSLGTEGSIQYF,TGTGCCGGCAGCTTAGGCACAGAAGGGAGCATTCAGTACTTC,NA,NA,TRBJ2-4,TRBV11-3
CASSLGVFTEAFF,TGCGCCAGCAGCTTGGGAGTATTCACTGAAGCTTTCTTT,NA,NA,TRBJ1-1,TRBV5-1
CASRTGRQQPQHF,TGTGCCAGCAGAACAGGGCGGCAACAGCCCCAGCATTTT,NA,NA,TRBJ1-5,TRBV6-5
CASREGALGAFF,TGTGCCAGCAGGGAGGGGGCTCTTGGTGCTTTCTTT,NA,TRBD1,TRBJ1-1,TRBV2
CAWSVLGHTGELFF,TGTGCCTGGAGTGTACTCGGTCACACCGGGGAGCTGTTTTTT,NA,NA,TRBJ2-2,TRBV30
CASSQVGTQEHQPQHF,TGCGCCAGCAGCCAAGTGGGGACACAAGAACACCAGCCCCAGCATTTT,NA,NA,TRBJ1-5,TRBV4-1
CASSLPRGGQGQGTGELFF,TGTGCCAGCAGCCTCCCACGGGGGGGGCAGGGGCAGGGGACCGGGGAGCTGTTTTTT,NA,TRBD2,TRBJ2-2,TRBV4-2
CASSLDLAGAPRDTQYF,TGTGCCAGCAGCTTAGACCTAGCGGGAGCCCCCAGGGATACGCAGTATTTT,NA,TRBD2,TRBJ2-3,TRBV7-2
CASRESVRSSGNTIYF,TGTGCCAGCAGGGAAAGCGTCCGCAGCTCTGGAAACACCATATATTTT,NA,NA,TRBJ1-3,TRBV2
CASSLKGGMSTDTQYF,TGTGCCAGCAGCTTAAAAGGCGGGATGAGCACAGATACGCAGTATTTT,NA,NA,TRBJ2-3,TRBV7-3
CAIRASRAGDEQYF,TGTGCCATCAGGGCCAGCCGGGCCGGGGACGAGCAGTACTTC,NA,NA,TRBJ2-7,TRBV10-3
CASSPPSWGVRAYGYTF,TGTGCCAGCTCACCACCGAGCTGGGGGGTCAGGGCCTATGGCTACACCTTC,once,NA,TRBJ1-2,TRBV18
CAISVRGVGTDTQYF,TGTGCCATCAGTGTTAGAGGCGTTGGCACAGATACGCAGTATTTT,once,NA,TRBJ2-3,TRBV10-3
CASSEIGTANSPLHF,TGTGCCAGCAGTGAGATAGGAACAGCCAATTCACCCCTCCACTTT,once,NA,TRBJ1-6,TRBV2
CASSSSGTAGKLFF,TGTGCCAGCAGCTCCTCCGGGACAGCGGGAAAACTGTTTTTT,NA,TRBD1,TRBJ1-4,TRBV7-2
CASSARQGVPNYGYTF,TGTGCCAGCAGCGCCCGACAGGGGGTCCCCAACTATGGCTACACCTTC,once,TRBD1,TRBJ1-2,TRBV9
CASSPGLAVYNEQFF,TGTGCCAGCAGTCCGGGACTAGCGGTATACAATGAGCAGTTCTTC,NA,TRBD2,TRBJ2-1,TRBV6-5
CASSFGENSPLHF,TGTGCCAGCAGTTTCGGGGAAAATTCACCCCTCCACTTT,NA,NA,TRBJ1-6,TRBV6-4
CASSLNPGTVSNYGYTF,TGTGCCAGCAGCTTAAACCCCGGGACAGTTTCTAACTATGGCTACACCTTC,once,TRBD1,TRBJ1-2,TRBV7-9
CASRDTGDTEAFF,TGTGCCAGCAGGGATACAGGGGACACTGAAGCTTTCTTT,NA,TRBD1,TRBJ1-1,TRBV6-5
CAWSGGGGYEQYF,TGTGCCTGGAGTGGCGGGGGGGGCTACGAGCAGTACTTC,NA,TRBD2,TRBJ2-7,TRBV30
CASSQDNRLPPGELFF,TGTGCCAGCAGCCAAGATAACAGGCTACCGCCCGGGGAGCTGTTTTTT,NA,NA,TRBJ2-2,TRBV3-1/TRBV3-2
CASSDRGHTEAFF,TGTGCCAGCAGTGACAGGGGGCACACTGAAGCTTTCTTT,NA,TRBD1,TRBJ1-1,TRBV6-1